The 18 T cell receptor beta chains presented below share a single source sample, sequenced in a study of T cell repertoires in cytomegalovirus infection. Using its own MiXCR run on the reads, TCRdb lists one record per CDR3 protein. Of around 100,000 distinct CDR3 sequences listed, less than 25% are singletons. Sequenced: CD8+ T cells from PBMCs. All receptors come from a human donor in good health (CMV status not recorded). Some clones in this sample may be carry-over from other donors' samples.

This clonotype was seen a few times. The CDR3 DNA follows: TGCGCCAGCAGCTTTAGAGGACAGGGGGACCACGAGCAGTACTTC. It yields the protein CASSFRGQGDHEQYF. The genes are TRBV5-1 and TRBJ2-7, with 10 bases aligning to TRBD1. Unmatched junction bases numbered 7, after V lost 2 bases and J lost 5 bases. CDR3 length: 15 amino acids. In germline, CDR1 is SGHRS, CDR2 YFSETQ.

This clonotype was counted a few times. The chain recombines TRBV6-2 or TRBV6-3 with TRBJ2-5; D gene ambiguous. There are 15 residues in the CDR3. CDR1 is MNHEY and CDR2 is SVGEGT in the germline V gene. Trimming removed 2 bases from V and 1 base from J, with 11 bases in between. CDR3 residues: CASSYPRASQETQYF. The CDR3 bases are TGTGCCAGCAGTTACCCTCGGGCCTCCCAAGAGACCCAGTACTTC.

For the CDR3, the DNA is TGTGCCAGCAGCTTAAGTTCAGGAGATACGCAGTATTTT. Its protein is CASSLSSGDTQYF. This chain links TRBV11-3 with TRBJ2-3; D gene ambiguous. This CDR3 spans 13 amino acids. The germline V and J ends were trimmed by 2 bases and 5 bases, with 8 bases remaining between them. CDR1 is SGHNT, CDR2 YENEEA, per germline.

Ten or more counts support this clonotype. The gene calls are TRBV7-2 and TRBJ2-7; D is possibly TRBD1 or TRBD2 (5 bases each). This CDR3 is 16 amino acids long. The germline V gene encodes CDR1 SGHTA and CDR2 FQGNSA. The V end was cut by 5 bases, the J end by 2 bases, with 19 bases between. DNA of the CDR3: TGTGCCAGCAGCCACTGGTGGGACGGATTTGCCTACGAGCAGTACTTC. Protein product: CASSHWWDGFAYEQYF.

The rearrangement joins TRBV30 to TRBJ2-7; no reliable D call. CDR1 and CDR2 (germline): GTSNPN, SVGIG (reference sequence). Trimming removed 1 base from V and 0 bases from J, with 4 bases in between. The CDR3 loop spans 12 amino acids. This CDR3 is CAWSETSYEQYF. The CDR3, as DNA: TGTGCCTGGAGTGAAACCTCCTACGAGCAGTACTTC.

This clonotype has a handful of counts. This chain uses TRBV6-6 with TRBJ2-3; 9 nucleotides agree with TRBD1. CDR3 length: 16 residues. Germline CDR1 reads MNHNY; CDR2 reads SVGAGI (reference sequence). Trimming at V came to 2 bases and at J to 4 bases, leaving 7 bases not matched to a gene. CDR3 DNA sequence: TGTGCCAGCAGTTACCGCCCGGGACAGGGTGCAGATACGCAGTATTTT. Its translation is CASSYRPGQGADTQYF.

The chain is built from TRBV7-2 and TRBJ1-5; D is ambiguous. This CDR3 has 13 amino acids. With 1 base removed from V and 7 bases from J, the gap between germline ends came to 8 bases. Germline V gene lookup returns CDR1 SGHTA and CDR2 FQGNSA. The CDR3 loop is CASSLDLFQPQHF. CDR3 nucleotide sequence: TGTGCCAGCAGCTTAGATTTATTCCAGCCCCAGCATTTT. The whole variable domain, filled in from reference TRBV7-2 and TRBJ1-5, reads GAGVSQSPSNKVTEKGKDVELRCDPISGHTALYWYRQSLGQGLEFLIYFQGNSAPDKSGLPSDRFSAERTGGSVSTLTIQRTQQEDSAVYLCASSLDLFQPQHFGDGTRLSIL.

CDR3 in amino acids: CASSATVTGELFF. CDR3 nucleotide sequence: TGTGCCAGCAGCGCCACGGTTACCGGGGAGCTGTTTTTT. The chain is built from TRBV7-3 and TRBJ2-2; D is undetermined. The CDR3 sequence is 13 residues long. Trimming shortened V by 5 bases and J by 5 bases, and 9 bases separated the two germline ends. Germline lookup yields CDR1 SGHTA and CDR2 FQGTGA.

V is TRBV28 and J is TRBJ1-5; D might be TRBD1 (5 bases). The V gene lost 6 bases and the J gene lost 0 bases, with 12 bases spanning the gap. Germline V gene sequence: CDR1 MDHEN, CDR2 SYDVKM. This CDR3 comprises 15 residues. The CDR3 region has the DNA TGTGCCAGCAGCCAAGGGGAAAATAGCAATCAGCCCCAGCATTTT. This gives the protein CASSQGENSNQPQHF.

There are a few counts of this clonotype. The V gene is TRBV19, the J gene TRBJ2-2, with 7 nucleotides matching TRBD2. The CDR3 totals 14 residues. V shed 3 bases, J shed 7 bases, and the junction held 5 bases outside the gene matches. Germline CDR1 is LNHDA and CDR2 is SQIVND (reference sequence). DNA for the CDR3: TGTGCCAGTAGTATTCCGTGGACTAGCGGGGAGCTGTTTTTT. Encoded protein: CASSIPWTSGELFF.

This rearrangement joins TRBV28 to TRBJ2-7; D remains ambiguous. Trimming pared 8 bases from V and 0 bases from J, leaving 5 bases between. The CDR3 length is 11 residues. From germline, CDR1 is MDHEN and CDR2 SYDVKM. The CDR3 spells CASQSSYEQYF. The CDR3 coding sequence is TGTGCCAGCCAAAGCTCCTACGAGCAGTACTTC.

The chain recombines TRBV4-1 with TRBJ2-1, with 10 positions matching TRBD1. The CDR3 is made up of 16 amino acids. CDR1 and CDR2 (germline): MGHRA, YSYEKL. The V and J ends lost 4 bases and 8 bases, in that order; junction bases with no gene match: 11. The CDR3 nucleotides are TGCGCCAGCAGCCCCGCCGACAGGGGGCCGGGACATGAGCAGTTCTTC. It specifies CASSPADRGPGHEQFF.

This clonotype was seen ten or more times. The chain carries TRBV28 and TRBJ2-3, with TRBD1 matching 9 bases. V shed 4 bases, J shed 2 bases, and the junction held 7 bases outside the gene matches. This CDR3 is 16 amino acids long. CDR1 is MDHEN and CDR2 is SYDVKM in the germline V gene. The DNA for the CDR3 is TGTGCCAGCAGTTCAATACAGGGGGCTATCACAGATACGCAGTATTTT. Amino acid sequence: CASSSIQGAITDTQYF.

This chain uses TRBV7-8 with TRBJ2-3; 7 nucleotides align to TRBD2. Germline CDR1 and CDR2: SGHVS and FQNEAQ. The CDR3 sequence is 15 residues long. V shed 7 bases, J shed 1 base, and the junction held 8 bases outside the gene matches. As DNA, the CDR3 is TGTGCCAGCACCCCCACTAGCGATCGCACAGATACGCAGTATTTT. This encodes CASTPTSDRTDTQYF.

V usage is TRBV27 and J usage is TRBJ1-5, with D possibly being TRBD1 (6 bases). The CDR3 is 13 residues long. Trimming shortened V by 3 bases and J by 6 bases, and 9 bases separated the two germline ends. Germline V gene data show CDR1 as MNHEY and CDR2 as SMNVEV (reference sequence). CDR3 residues: CASSFGRGQPQHF. The CDR3 DNA sequence: TGTGCCAGCAGTTTTGGCAGGGGTCAGCCCCAGCATTTT.

There are many counts of this clonotype. The chain joins TRBV7-2 to TRBJ1-1; maybe TRBD1 (5 bases). This CDR3 spans 14 amino acids. CDR1 and CDR2 (germline): SGHTA, FQGNSA. V lost 8 bases, J lost 1 base, and 14 bases lay in between. DNA of the CDR3: TGTGCCAGCCAAGGACCGGGGCAGAACACTGAAGCTTTCTTT. Translated: CASQGPGQNTEAFF.

CDR3 in amino acids: CASSQFLGETQYF. The DNA of the CDR3 is TGTGCCAGCAGCCAATTCCTCGGAGAGACCCAGTACTTC. The rearrangement joins TRBV27 to TRBJ2-5; D uncertain. The CDR3 is 13 amino acids. Trimming stripped 6 bases from V and 4 bases from J, with 12 bases between. Germline CDR1 is MNHEY and CDR2 is SMNVEV (reference sequence).

This clonotype has only one observation. A read error may be the cause here, since a much bigger clone is one base away. The chain joins TRBV7-8 to TRBJ2-3, with D unresolved. The CDR3 runs to 18 residues. Germline CDR1 reads SGHVS; CDR2 reads FQNEAQ. Deletions cut 2 bases from V and 3 bases from J, with 21 bases between. The CDR3 region has the DNA TGTGCCAGCAGCTTAAAGCCCGCAATCAGCGAATTGACAGATACGCAGTATTTT. Protein product: CASSLKPAISELTDTQYF.